This is a list of T cell receptor beta chains from one sample in a study of blood T cells in healthy people across ages. In TCRdb, the 5' RACE reads were re-called with MiXCR into one record per CDR3 protein. This table holds 1.5 million to 2 million distinct CDR3 sequences, roughly 43% found once. The sequenced material came from blood. Source of these receptors: a human donor in good health. Both conserved end residues are part of each CDR3. A D gene is named only where the DNA matches it firmly. Expanded clones are given a class, and other clones once, few, many or no size at all.

CDR3 protein | CDR3 DNA | clone size | J gene | D gene | V gene
CASSFQRGERDTQYF | TGTGCCAGCAGCTTTCAGCGGGGGGAAAGGGATACGCAGTATTTT | NA | TRBJ2-3 | TRBD2 | TRBV7-2
CAGSLRLQQETQYF | TGTGCCGGCAGCTTAAGGTTGCAGCAAGAGACCCAGTACTTC | NA | TRBJ2-5 | NA | TRBV7-2
CASSPSSGLNYGYTF | TGTGCCAGCAGCCCTTCTTCGGGGCTCAACTATGGCTACACCTTC | few | TRBJ1-2 | NA | TRBV9
CASRVVGADTQYF | TGTGCCAGCAGGGTAGTTGGGGCAGATACGCAGTATTTT | NA | TRBJ2-3 | NA | TRBV6-2/TRBV6-3
CASSLGWEYEQYF | TGTGCCAGCAGCTTAGGGTGGGAGTACGAGCAGTACTTC | NA | TRBJ2-7 | NA | TRBV7-3
CASSPISDPGSPYEQYF | TGCGCCAGCAGCCCCATTTCGGACCCGGGATCCCCCTACGAGCAGTACTTC | many | TRBJ2-7 | NA | TRBV4-3
CASSPSWREQETQYF | TGCGCCAGCAGCCCCAGCTGGAGGGAACAAGAGACCCAGTACTTC | NA | TRBJ2-5 | NA | TRBV4-3
CASSQDPGTSQFF | TGCGCCAGCAGCCAAGACCCCGGGACTTCACAGTTCTTC | few | TRBJ2-1 | NA | TRBV4-3
CASSPGRNYEQYF | TGTGCCAGCAGCCCCGGACGGAACTACGAGCAGTACTTC | few | TRBJ2-7 | NA | TRBV3-1
CASSPVGRIEAFF | TGTGCCAGCAGCCCGGTGGGCCGGATTGAAGCTTTCTTT | NA | TRBJ1-1 | NA | TRBV3-1
CASSYTGNYGYTF | TGCGCCAGCAGCTACACAGGAAACTATGGCTACACCTTC | many | TRBJ1-2 | NA | TRBV6-5
CSVGGQWNEQFF | TGCAGCGTTGGAGGACAGTGGAATGAGCAGTTCTTC | few | TRBJ2-1 | NA | TRBV29-1
CASRLGQGAYNEQFF | TGTGCCAGCAGACTCGGACAGGGGGCCTACAATGAGCAGTTCTTC | few | TRBJ2-1 | TRBD1 | TRBV7-9
CASSRTRVNEQYF | TGTGCCAGCAGCCGCACCAGGGTCAACGAGCAGTACTTC | NA | TRBJ2-7 | NA | TRBV12-3/TRBV12-4
CASSLLGGIDTQYF | TGTGCCAGCAGCCTTCTGGGGGGTATAGATACGCAGTATTTT | few | TRBJ2-3 | NA | TRBV9
CSVEESGDGYTF | TGCAGCGTTGAAGAATCGGGGGATGGCTACACCTTC | NA | TRBJ1-2 | NA | TRBV29-1
CSARDDRSSYNSPLHF | TGCAGTGCTAGGGATGACAGGAGCTCCTATAATTCACCCCTCCACTTT | NA | TRBJ1-6 | NA | TRBV20-1
CASSLAGGLTTTEAFF | TGCGCCAGCAGCTTGGCCGGGGGCCTGACGACCACTGAAGCTTTCTTT | NA | TRBJ1-1 | NA | TRBV5-1
CSVSGDYLYEQYF | TGCAGCGTTTCGGGTGACTACCTCTACGAGCAGTACTTC | few | TRBJ2-7 | NA | TRBV29-1
CASSYMAFYGYTF | TGTGCCAGCAGTTACATGGCATTCTATGGCTACACCTTC | NA | TRBJ1-2 | NA | TRBV6-2/TRBV6-3
CSARDVAGSPYNEQFF | TGCAGTGCTAGAGATGTGGCGGGGAGCCCCTACAATGAGCAGTTCTTC | NA | TRBJ2-1 | NA | TRBV20-1
CASSIPTGGGEAFF | TGTGCCAGCAGTATACCGACAGGGGGTGGTGAAGCTTTCTTT | NA | TRBJ1-1 | TRBD1 | TRBV28
CSARGTSGYEQYF | TGCAGTGCTAGAGGGACTAGCGGGTACGAGCAGTACTTC | NA | TRBJ2-7 | TRBD2 | TRBV20-1
CASSLEGRAGEQFF | TGTGCCAGCAGCTTAGAGGGGCGGGCAGGCGAGCAGTTCTTC | NA | TRBJ2-1 | NA | TRBV7-6
CASGWDSWGYGYTF | TGTGCTAGTGGTTGGGACAGTTGGGGCTATGGCTACACCTTC | NA | TRBJ1-2 | TRBD1 | TRBV12-5
CASSDTDSNNEQFF | TGTGCCAGCAGTGACACGGACTCAAACAATGAGCAGTTCTTC | NA | TRBJ2-1 | NA | TRBV6-2/TRBV6-3
CASSLENRGSLRGAFF | TGTGCCAGCAGTTTAGAGAACAGGGGTAGCCTCCGGGGAGCTTTCTTT | few | TRBJ1-1 | TRBD1 | TRBV12-3/TRBV12-4
CANSLEAGGEQYF | TGTGCCAACAGCTTAGAGGCGGGGGGCGAGCAGTACTTC | NA | TRBJ2-7 | TRBD2 | TRBV11-2
CASSFRLAGGANTGELFF | TGCGCCAGCAGCTTTCGACTAGCGGGGGGCGCGAACACCGGGGAGCTGTTTTTT | NA | TRBJ2-2 | TRBD2 | TRBV5-1
CASSELKSGGVTDTQYF | TGTGCCAGCAGTGAATTAAAAAGCGGGGGGGTCACAGATACGCAGTATTTT | once | TRBJ2-3 | TRBD2 | TRBV25-1
CASSLISGSDYEQYF | TGCGCCAGCAGCCTCATCAGCGGGAGCGACTACGAGCAGTACTTC | NA | TRBJ2-7 | TRBD2 | TRBV4-1
CSAPGAGGTDTQYF | TGCAGTGCCCCCGGAGCGGGGGGCACAGATACGCAGTATTTT | once | TRBJ2-3 | TRBD2 | TRBV20-1
CATSRVVGTYSYEQYF | TGTGCCACCAGCAGAGTCGTAGGGACTTACTCCTACGAGCAGTACTTC | few | TRBJ2-7 | NA | TRBV15
CASSQVGSSMGSRYNEQFF | TGTGCCAGCAGCCAAGTAGGGAGCAGTATGGGGTCCCGGTACAATGAGCAGTTCTTC | few | TRBJ2-1 | NA | TRBV4-2
CASRADRSSPQHF | TGTGCCAGCAGGGCAGACAGGTCGTCGCCCCAGCATTTT | few | TRBJ1-5 | NA | TRBV2
CASSRGNSGNTIYF | TGTGCCAGCAGTCGGGGCAACTCTGGAAACACCATATATTTT | NA | TRBJ1-3 | NA | TRBV2
CASSQDPPGLRQETQYF | TGCGCCAGCAGCCAAGATCCCCCAGGATTGAGGCAAGAGACCCAGTACTTC | few | TRBJ2-5 | NA | TRBV4-1
CASSAGAWGYEQYF | TGTGCCAGTAGTGCTGGAGCTTGGGGATACGAGCAGTACTTC | NA | TRBJ2-7 | NA | TRBV19